This T cell receptor (beta chain) was documented in a study of blood T cell repertoires in COVID-19. About the research overall: Samples of COVID-19 (acute and convalescent) were obtained from the United States, Italy and Spain.

The authors' processing: Amplified reference gene primers provided the basis for estimating nucleated cell counts. Profiling relied on immunoSEQ multiplex PCR, and the TCRdb table lists in-frame clones only, not all of them. V and J calls plus clone size are reproduced from that table; the DNA served to infer D and trimming. The sample yields about 62,000 clones, 86% seen once. Trimming left V 4 bases short and J 3 bases short, with 16 bases between. CDR3 length: 15 residues. Germline loops: CDR1 SGHKS, CDR2 YYEKEE (reference sequence). The clonotype originates from a woman of 80 years or more with acute or convalescent COVID-19. The chain recombines TRBV5-5 with TRBJ1-2; possible D gene TRBD1, 5 bases. The material sequenced was peripheral blood. CDR3 in DNA: TGTGCCAGCAGCCCCCAGTCTGACAGCTACTATGGCTACACCTTC. It is translated as CASSPQSDSYYGYTF. Full variable domain (remainder filled in from reference TRBV5-5 and TRBJ1-2): DAGVTQSPTHLIKTRGQQVTLRCSPISGHKSVSWYQQVLGQGPQFIFQYYEKEERGRGNFPDRFSARQFPNYSSELNVNALLLGDSALYLCASSPQSDSYYGYTFGSGTRLTVV.